These 18 T cell receptor beta chains share one sample of origin, sequenced in a study of shared clonotypes between healthy human individuals. Repertoires were generated with immunoSEQ multiplex PCR, while TCRdb's copy carries only in-frame clones and drops some. The table records about 1.1 million clones, roughly 74% of them present only once. The source material was memory CD4+ T cells from PBMCs. Subset reported: CD45RA-negative fraction. The receptor set was obtained from a man between 18 and 29 years old in good health. Some clones in this sample may be carry-over from other donors' samples.

This clone was recorded at least ten times. The chain uses TRBV7-3 and TRBJ2-6; D is undetermined. The CDR3 length is 15 residues. Germline CDR1 reads SGHTA; CDR2 reads FQGTGA. V shed 4 bases and J shed 0 bases, with 7 bases lying between them. CDR3 region: CASSSRSSGANVLTF. In DNA form, the CDR3 reads TGTGCCAGCAGCTCCAGATCCTCTGGGGCCAACGTCCTGACTTTC.

J is TRBJ2-6 and V is TRBV4-2, with 7 bases aligning to TRBD2. This CDR3 spans 17 amino acids. Trimming took 0 bases from V and 2 from J; bases not matched to a gene: 4. CDR1 is LGHNA, CDR2 YNFKEQ, per germline. The CDR3 sequence: CASSQDAGVAGANVLTF. For the CDR3, the DNA is TGTGCCAGCAGCCAAGATGCGGGGGTAGCTGGGGCCAACGTCCTGACTTTC.

This chain uses TRBV7-3 with TRBJ1-1, with D unclear. Trimming cost V 2 bases and J 0 bases, with 4 bases left between them. Germline CDR1 and CDR2: SGHTA and FQGTGA. The CDR3 extends over 13 amino acids. The CDR3 DNA sequence: TGTGCCAGCAGCTTAGACATGAACACTGAAGCTTTCTTT. The encoded protein is CASSLDMNTEAFF. Full variable domain (rest looked up from reference TRBV7-3 and TRBJ1-1): GAGVSQTPSNKVTEKGKYVELRCDPISGHTALYWYRQSLGQGPEFLIYFQGTGAADDSGLPNDRFFAVRPEGSVSTLKIQRTERGDSAVYLCASSLDMNTEAFFGQGTRLTVV.

This chain uses TRBV7-3 with TRBJ2-1; 9 nucleotides agree with TRBD1. CDR3 length equals 15 residues. V lost 5 bases to trimming and J lost 0 bases; unmatched junction nucleotides: 2. Looked up from germline, CDR1 is SGHTA and CDR2 is FQGTGA. As DNA, the CDR3 is TGTGCCAGCAGCGAGGGACAGGGCTCCTACAATGAGCAGTTCTTC. Translated: CASSEGQGSYNEQFF.

This chain uses TRBV15 with TRBJ2-5, with 7 positions matching TRBD2. The CDR3 contains 17 residues. V trimming: 3 bases; J trimming: 0 bases; junction bases outside the gene matches: 10. Germline CDR1 is LNHNV and CDR2 is YYDKDF (reference sequence). The CDR3 bases are TGTGCCACCAGCAGGGTGACTAGCACAAAGTACCAAGAGACCCAGTACTTC. It yields the protein CATSRVTSTKYQETQYF.

J is TRBJ2-2 and V is TRBV6-1, with D maybe TRBD1 (6 bases). The CDR3 is 15 residues long. The germline V and J ends were trimmed by 6 bases and 6 bases, with 17 bases remaining between them. In germline, CDR1 is MNHNS, CDR2 SASEGT. The CDR3 sequence: CASRQQGVGAGELFF. The CDR3 DNA sequence: TGTGCCAGCAGGCAACAGGGAGTAGGGGCCGGGGAGCTGTTTTTT.

The chain has TRBV5-4 and TRBJ2-1; TRBD2 matches 9 bases. This CDR3 has 15 residues. Germline CDR1 is SGHNT and CDR2 is YYREEE (reference sequence). V trimming: 5 bases; J trimming: 12 bases; junction bases outside the gene matches: 15. Written as DNA, the CDR3 is TGTGCCAGCAGGCCCGGGACTAGCCTCCCAACCGCGCAGTTCTTC. Translation: CASRPGTSLPTAQFF.

This rearrangement joins TRBV7-2 to TRBJ2-2; D remains unclear. Trimming pared 6 bases from V and 5 bases from J, leaving 10 bases between. Looked up from germline, CDR1 is SGHTA and CDR2 is FQGNSA. This CDR3 comprises 13 residues. The CDR3 spells CASRPTRTGELFF. CDR3 nucleotides: TGTGCCAGCAGGCCTACTCGGACCGGGGAGCTGTTTTTT.

The chain is built from TRBV7-9 and TRBJ2-7, with a weak D call TRBD2 (5 bases). Looked up from germline, CDR1 is SEHNR and CDR2 is FQNEAQ (reference sequence). Trimming took 4 bases from V and 5 from J, leaving 15 bases between them. The CDR3 contains 14 residues. CDR3 amino acids: CASSSPGRGHEQYF. The DNA of the CDR3 is TGTGCCAGCAGCTCCCCCGGACGAGGGCACGAGCAGTACTTC.

This clone has at least ten counts. V is TRBV7-2 and J is TRBJ2-2, with D hard to call. The CDR3 runs to 13 residues. Per the germline V gene, CDR1 is SGHTA and CDR2 is FQGNSA. The V end lost 5 bases, the J end lost 4 bases, and 8 bases lay between the germline ends. CDR3 nucleotides: TGTGCCAGCAGCGTCAGGATCACCGGGGAGCTGTTTTTT. Amino acids: CASSVRITGELFF.

On this clone itself: The sample has other DNA sequences that encode this CDR3 too. The chain combines TRBV5-1 with TRBJ2-7, with TRBD2 identical over 11 bases. The length of the CDR3 is 15 residues. Unmatched junction bases numbered 0, after V lost 1 base and J lost 0 bases. Germline CDR1 is SGHRS and CDR2 is YFSETQ. Here the CDR3 reads CASSLTSGSSYEQYF. CDR3 DNA: TGCGCCAGCAGCTTGACTAGCGGGAGCTCCTACGAGCAGTACTTC.

The chain couples TRBV30 to TRBJ1-1; no firm D call. CDR3 length equals 12 residues. CDR1 and CDR2 from the germline V gene are GTSNPN and SVGIG (reference sequence). Trimming removed 1 base from V and 6 bases from J, with 9 bases in between. The CDR3 loop reads CAWSAGSAEAFF. The CDR3 DNA sequence: TGTGCCTGGAGTGCCGGGAGCGCTGAAGCTTTCTTT.

The chain links TRBV4-2 to TRBJ2-7, with 13 nucleotides matching TRBD2. Trimming cost V 5 bases and J 2 bases; bases outside gene matches: 3. This CDR3 is 15 amino acids long. Germline V lookup: CDR1 LGHNA, CDR2 YNFKEQ. The DNA of the CDR3 is TGTGCCAGCAGCTACGGACTAGCGGGAGCCTACGAGCAGTACTTC. Protein sequence: CASSYGLAGAYEQYF.

The V call is TRBV18, the J call TRBJ2-3; D uncertain. Germline CDR1 reads KGHSH; CDR2 reads LQKENI. The V end lost 3 bases, the J end lost 2 bases, and 15 bases lay between the germline ends. The CDR3 has 16 amino acids. The CDR3 reads CASSPPPSAFTDTQYF. CDR3 bases: TGTGCCAGCTCACCGCCTCCTTCGGCCTTCACAGATACGCAGTATTTT.

This clone was seen a single time. V gene TRBV5-8 combines with J gene TRBJ2-5; 7 bases align to TRBD2. There are 17 residues in the CDR3. V trimming: 0 bases; J trimming: 5 bases; junction bases outside the gene matches: 13. CDR1 SGHTS and CDR2 YDEGEE come from the germline V gene. Here the CDR3 DNA reads TGTGCCAGCAGCTTGGGTGCGGGAGCCTTCAGGAAGGAGACCCAGTACTTC. Translating it yields CASSLGAGAFRKETQYF.

J is TRBJ1-2 and V is TRBV5-4; TRBD1 matches at 7 bases. Germline lookup yields CDR1 SGHNT and CDR2 YYREEE (reference sequence). With 4 bases clipped from V and 4 bases from J, the junction kept 7 bases outside the gene matches. The CDR3 consists of 14 residues. The CDR3 is CASSVNRGSYGYTF. In DNA, the CDR3 is TGTGCCAGCAGCGTAAACAGGGGCAGCTATGGCTACACCTTC.

The genes are TRBV7-2 and TRBJ2-1, with 9 nucleotides matching TRBD1. J gave up 9 bases and V 1 base, and 4 bases lay outside the gene matches. Germline V gives CDR1 SGHTA, CDR2 FQGNSA. This CDR3 is built from 14 residues. For the CDR3, the DNA is TGTGCCAGCAGCTTAGAACAGGGACAGGGTGAGCAGTTCTTC. This sequence encodes CASSLEQGQGEQFF.

This chain connects TRBV25-1 to TRBJ1-3, with a possible D match to TRBD1 (6 bases). The CDR3 is 17 amino acids. Germline V lookup: CDR1 MGHDK, CDR2 SYGVNS. Deletions cut 5 bases from V and 6 bases from J, with 23 bases between. The DNA of the CDR3 is TGTGCCAGCAGTCCCCAAGTAAGGGGGGAATTCGAAAACACCATATATTTT. As protein: CASSPQVRGEFENTIYF.